The 11 T cell receptor beta chains reported below all come from one sample, sequenced in a study of T cell repertoires in cytomegalovirus infection. In TCRdb, the reads were re-called with MiXCR into one record per CDR3 protein. The sample lists around 530,000 distinct CDR3 sequences, approximately 16% occurring once. The sample taken for sequencing was CD8+ T cells from PBMCs. The origin of the receptors is a human donor in good health (CMV status not recorded). Some clones in this sample may be carry-over from other donors' samples.

The sample holds many counts of this clonotype. The CDR3 region is CASSEWNRVLDQPQHF. The CDR3, as DNA: TGTGCCAGCAGTGAATGGAACAGGGTATTAGATCAGCCCCAGCATTTT. The chain recombines TRBV6-1 with TRBJ1-5; TRBD1 might be the D (6 bases). CDR1 and CDR2 from the germline V gene are MNHNS and SASEGT. This CDR3 comprises 16 residues. Trimming removed 2 bases from V and 5 bases from J, with 16 bases in between.

The J gene is TRBJ2-5, the V gene TRBV9; 9 nucleotides align to TRBD2. The CDR3 runs to 16 residues. Germline V gives CDR1 SGDLS, CDR2 YYNGEE. J gave up 5 bases and V 0 bases, and 8 bases lay outside the gene matches. The CDR3 sequence: CASSVDSGGDGETQYF. The CDR3 coding sequence is TGTGCCAGCAGCGTAGATAGCGGGGGAGACGGGGAGACCCAGTACTTC.

The chain joins TRBV7-9 to TRBJ2-3; possibly TRBD1 for D (5 bases). V was cut by 4 bases and J by 4 bases, with 18 bases left in between. CDR1 and CDR2 from the germline V gene are SEHNR and FQNEAQ (reference sequence). The CDR3 is 16 residues long. DNA of the CDR3: TGTGCCAGCAGCTCTAAAGGGGTCCGAATCGCAGATACGCAGTATTTT. It specifies CASSSKGVRIADTQYF.

This clonotype has at least ten counts. This sequence joins TRBV7-9 and TRBJ2-5, with D perhaps TRBD1 (6 bases). The CDR3 has 16 amino acids. From germline, CDR1 is SEHNR and CDR2 FQNEAQ (reference sequence). V was shortened by 4 bases and J by 2 bases, with 17 bases between the two germline ends. CDR3 bases: TGTGCCAGCAGCTCTCCCGATGGGACAAGACAAGAGACCCAGTACTTC. The encoded protein is CASSSPDGTRQETQYF.

This clonotype was counted at least ten times. As DNA, the CDR3 is TGTGCTAGTGGTTCGCGGGGGGGCCCGAACCCGAACACCGGGGAGCTGTTTTTT. Protein sequence: CASGSRGGPNPNTGELFF. The chain carries TRBV12-5 and TRBJ2-2; 9 bases map to TRBD2. There are 18 residues in the CDR3. Germline trimming cut 4 bases from V and 0 bases from J; bases unmatched to any gene: 9. The germline V gene has CDR1 LGHNT and CDR2 FRNRAP.

This clonotype has a handful of counts. This chain connects TRBV25-1 to TRBJ1-1, with D perhaps TRBD1 (6 bases). Trimming removed 1 base at V and 7 bases at J, with 10 bases between. This CDR3 region has 13 residues. The germline V gene encodes CDR1 MGHDK and CDR2 SYGVNS. CDR3 sequence: CASSESTGYEAFF. The CDR3 DNA reads TGTGCCAGCAGTGAATCGACAGGATATGAAGCTTTCTTT.

This clonotype has just a few counts. The chain uses TRBV29-1 and TRBJ1-2, with TRBD1 identical over 7 bases. The junction had 4 bases not matched to a gene; V was cut back by 6 bases and J by 3 bases. Germline values: CDR1 SQVTM, CDR2 ANQGSEA. The CDR3 covers 12 residues. For the CDR3, the DNA is TGCAGCGTACAGGGGAGCTACTATGGCTACACCTTC. Translation: CSVQGSYYGYTF.

The chain carries TRBV6-2 or TRBV6-3 and TRBJ2-1, with TRBD2 as a possible D gene (6 bases). V was pared by 4 bases and J by 8 bases, with 21 bases between. The germline CDR1 and CDR2 sequences are MNHEY and SVGEGT. This CDR3 contains 16 residues. As DNA, the CDR3 is TGTGCCAGCAGTTCTATCCTCGGGAGAGATGTTTATGAGCAGTTCTTC. It is translated as CASSSILGRDVYEQFF.

This clonotype was seen at least ten times. The chain couples TRBV11-2 to TRBJ2-7; 8 nucleotides match TRBD2. The germline CDR1 and CDR2 sequences are SGHAT and FQNNGV. Trimming removed 1 base from V and 5 bases from J; junction bases left unmatched: 22. This CDR3 comprises 20 residues. CDR3 region: CASSLVGEASGSPQDHEQYF. Here the CDR3 DNA reads TGTGCCAGCAGCTTAGTGGGGGAGGCTAGCGGGTCCCCCCAAGACCACGAGCAGTACTTC.

The chain has TRBV18 and TRBJ1-1; D gene ambiguous. The germline V gene encodes CDR1 KGHSH and CDR2 LQKENI. The V and J ends lost 0 bases and 6 bases respectively, with 8 bases between them. The length of the CDR3 is 13 residues. The CDR3: CASSPPDSAEAFF. Here the CDR3 DNA reads TGTGCCAGCTCACCACCGGACTCAGCTGAAGCTTTCTTT.

The chain links TRBV4-1 to TRBJ1-2; maybe TRBD1 (5 bases). Germline V lookup: CDR1 MGHRA, CDR2 YSYEKL. The CDR3 runs 14 residues. The V and J ends lost 4 bases and 10 bases respectively, with 19 bases between them. The CDR3 DNA sequence: TGCGCCAGCAGCCCCACGGATGAGAGGGACGTCTACACCTTC. It translates to CASSPTDERDVYTF.